The 14 T cell receptor beta chains below were found in one sample sequenced in a study of T cells in Graves' hyperthyroidism and ophthalmopathy. Researchers amplified the TCR beta CDR3 regions from RNA transcripts. The HTBI primer set served for first-round RT-PCR of the TCR CDR3. MiXCR was run by TCRdb on the multiplex PCR reads, yielding one entry per CDR3 protein. The data contain some 250,000 distinct CDR3 sequences, roughly 15% of them singletons. The specimen was blood. The receptor source for this set is a woman aged 35 to 49 with Graves' hyperthyroidism that later progressed to Graves' ophthalmopathy.

This clonotype was detected many times. The chain couples TRBV28 to TRBJ2-5; D remains ambiguous. With 6 bases removed from V and 2 bases from J, the gap between germline ends came to 13 bases. In germline, CDR1 is MDHEN, CDR2 SYDVKM. The CDR3 is 14 amino acids. In DNA form, the CDR3 reads TGTGCCAGCAGCTCCCGGGTTCAGCAAGAGACCCAGTACTTC. This codes for CASSSRVQQETQYF.

This chain links TRBV20-1 with TRBJ1-2; D unclear. V dropped 5 bases and J dropped 3 bases, with 10 bases sitting between them. The CDR3 spans 12 residues. Germline V gene sequence: CDR1 DFQATT, CDR2 SNEGSKA (reference sequence). CDR3 DNA: TGCAGTGCTGTGCCAGAGGACTATGGCTACACCTTC. This codes for CSAVPEDYGYTF.

The sample holds many counts of this clonotype. The V call is TRBV20-1, the J call TRBJ2-2; D is unclear. Germline CDR1 is DFQATT and CDR2 is SNEGSKA (reference sequence). Trimming left V 6 bases short and J 0 bases short, with 17 bases between. This CDR3 has 16 amino acids. The CDR3 sequence: CSAADTVYSNTGELFF. CDR3 nucleotide sequence: TGCAGTGCCGCAGACACGGTATACTCGAACACCGGGGAGCTGTTTTTT.

The gene calls are TRBV28 and TRBJ2-5, with D tentatively TRBD2 (5 bases). V dropped 5 bases and J dropped 1 base, with 14 bases sitting between them. The V gene's germline CDR1 is MDHEN and CDR2 SYDVKM. The CDR3 is 15 amino acids. The chain's CDR3 is CASSGLGGFQETQYF. The CDR3 DNA sequence: TGTGCCAGCAGTGGCTTAGGCGGGTTCCAAGAGACCCAGTACTTC.

This clonotype was observed many times. The chain links TRBV28 to TRBJ1-4; D unclear. From germline, CDR1 is MDHEN and CDR2 SYDVKM. V lost 11 bases and J lost 1, with 11 bases in between. This CDR3 is 13 amino acids long. The CDR3 reads CACSLVTNEKLFF. The CDR3 DNA reads TGTGCCTGCTCATTGGTAACTAATGAAAAACTGTTTTTT.

The gene calls are TRBV27 and TRBJ1-2; 8 bases fit TRBD1. This CDR3 spans 14 amino acids. The V gene's germline CDR1 is MNHEY and CDR2 SMNVEV (reference sequence). Unmatched junction bases numbered 4, after V lost 2 bases and J lost 5 bases. The CDR3 protein is CASSLAGGRYGYTF. CDR3 DNA sequence: TGTGCCAGCAGTTTAGCAGGGGGCAGGTATGGCTACACCTTC.

This clonotype appeared many times. The V call is TRBV2, the J call TRBJ1-1, with D possibly TRBD1 on 5 matching bases. Germline CDR1 SNHLY, CDR2 FYNNEI. The CDR3 sequence is 13 residues long. V lost 1 base, J lost 6 bases, and 9 bases lay in between. For the CDR3, the DNA is TGTGCCAGCAGTGAAGGTCCAGGGTCTGAAGCTTTCTTT. Translated, it gives CASSEGPGSEAFF.

This clonotype was picked up many times. CDR3 sequence reads: CASSQGRPANYGYTF. The CDR3 DNA reads as TGTGCCAGCAGCCAAGGGCGGCCCGCTAACTATGGCTACACCTTC. The chain has TRBV3-1 and TRBJ1-2, with no clear D. The germline V gene has CDR1 LGHDT and CDR2 YNNKEL (reference sequence). Between the trimmed V and J ends, which lost 1 base and 0 bases, there was a span of 9 bases. The CDR3 has 15 amino acids.

In the case of this clonotype: With a much larger clone just one base away, this may be a read error. The CDR3, as DNA: TGTGCCAGCTCACCACATAATCAGCCCCAGCATTTT. Translation: CASSPHNQPQHF. V gene TRBV18 combines with J gene TRBJ1-5, with no clear D. Germline CDR1 KGHSH, CDR2 LQKENI. V was clipped by 1 base and J by 4 bases, with 2 bases between them. The CDR3 loop spans 12 amino acids.

This clonotype appeared many times. The chain has TRBV7-2 and TRBJ2-1, with D unclear. This CDR3 is 15 amino acids long. V was shortened by 1 base and J by 0 bases, with 7 bases between the two germline ends. Per germline, CDR1 SGHTA and CDR2 FQGNSA. CDR3 loop: CASSLGLGSYNEQFF. CDR3 nucleotides: TGTGCCAGCAGCTTAGGGCTCGGCTCCTACAATGAGCAGTTCTTC.

This chain uses TRBV6-5 with TRBJ1-5; possible D gene TRBD1, 5 bases. The CDR3 runs 16 residues. The germline gives CDR1 MNHEY, CDR2 SVGAGI. Trimming left V 0 bases short and J 1 base short, with 10 bases between. The DNA for the CDR3 is TGTGCCAGCAGTTACTCCCAGGGTCCAAGCAATCAGCCCCAGCATTTT. Its translation: CASSYSQGPSNQPQHF.

The V gene is TRBV2, the J gene TRBJ2-1; 14 positions match TRBD2. The CDR3 has 18 residues. The V segment lost 6 bases and the J segment 2 bases; nucleotides outside the gene matches: 9. Germline V gene sequence: CDR1 SNHLY, CDR2 FYNNEI. The CDR3 sequence: CASRPGLAGDWTYNEQFF. CDR3 nucleotides: TGTGCCAGCAGACCGGGACTAGCGGGAGATTGGACCTACAATGAGCAGTTCTTC.

This clonotype was counted only a few times. The gene calls are TRBV7-3 and TRBJ2-1; no firm D call. The germline V gene encodes CDR1 SGHTA and CDR2 FQGTGA. The CDR3 covers 15 residues. The V end was cut by 3 bases, the J end by 6 bases, with 15 bases between. In DNA form, the CDR3 reads TGTGCCAGCAGCTTGTATGGTGACTCCGGCAATGAGCAGTTCTTC. Translated: CASSLYGDSGNEQFF.

This clonotype has at least ten counts. The chain combines TRBV25-1 with TRBJ2-7; the match to TRBD1 covers 7 bases. The germline V gene has CDR1 MGHDK and CDR2 SYGVNS. Trimming at V came to 1 base and at J to 1 base, leaving 10 bases not matched to a gene. The CDR3 totals 17 residues. This chain's CDR3 is CASSESVIGQDSYEQYF. DNA of the CDR3: TGTGCCAGCAGTGAATCAGTGATCGGACAGGATTCCTACGAGCAGTACTTC.